The following is a T cell receptor beta chain sequence with its context. This CDR3 contains 15 residues. With 8 bases removed from V and 2 bases from J, the gap between germline ends came to 16 bases. The germline V gene encodes CDR1 SNHLY and CDR2 FYNNEI. The data belong to a study of blood T cell repertoires in COVID-19. Libraries were prepared by immunoSEQ multiplex PCR; TCRdb keeps only in-frame clonotypes and omits some of them. The sample shows hundreds of thousands of clones, 90% to 95% of them seen only once. The rearrangement uses TRBV2 and TRBJ1-5; D is uncertain. The sequence derives from a woman younger than 30 who had recovered from COVID-19. Source material: PBMCs or T cells enriched from blood (not recorded which). The DNA for the CDR3 is TGTGCCAGCGGCATAGAGGGTTGGCGCAATCAGCCCCAGCATTTT. It translates to CASGIEGWRNQPQHF.